This T cell receptor beta chain emerged from a study of early T cells in non-severe SARS-CoV-2 infection (dated by TCRdb to the early 2020s). Background on the whole study: Because TCR sequencing relied on bulk RNA taken from unsorted whole blood, pairing of alpha and beta chains was not possible. The investigation overall reported the following: VDJdb matching was skewed toward anti-spike CD8 responses, so virus-specific expansions were likely underestimated and private and CD4 specificities were missed.

Library preparation used 5' RACE. Sequenced on a NextSeq 500. In the TCR library protocol, unique molecular identifiers were attached to individual cDNA molecules to correct for PCR bias and sequencing error. Both TCR alpha and beta chains were sequenced, and tight co-correlation was observed between alpha and beta sequence abundances in each sample. Per the original workflow: Decombinator V4 was used to perform V gene, J gene and CDR3 annotation of TCR sequences. Expanded TCRs were defined as changing significantly between any two time points under a Poisson model with p below 0.0001. TCR abundances were normalised to the total number of TCRs sequenced per sample and were expressed as counts per million. VDJdb, accessed 1 November 2021, was searched for CMV, EBV and SARS-CoV-2 annotated TCRs, with TCRs annotated for multiple antigens excluded. The public sequencing data were trimmed at Q25 with fastp and processed into clonotypes with MiXCR by TCRdb, which kept only in-frame beta chains. Entries that share a CDR3 protein sequence are merged under the most common genes and DNA. The V and J calls reflect TCRdb's pipeline rather than the authors' work. Here the sample has 75,000 or so distinct CDR3 sequences; about an eighth occur a single time. Around 6.7% of the sample lies in the top ten.

This clonotype was observed at least ten times. There is no known antigen for this receptor. No quality values exist for individual bases; no much larger clone is one base distant. The study was a case-control design nested within a healthcare worker cohort in London, UK, with weekly nasopharyngeal swab PCR tests and blood sampling. Between 23 and 31 March 2020, the week of the UK lockdown, healthcare workers were enrolled and then followed up weekly for as long as 16 weeks. The sequence came from an adult who was a healthcare worker with PCR-confirmed SARS-CoV-2 infection or an uninfected control (not recorded which). The material sequenced was whole blood.

The nucleotide sequence is given as TGTGCCAGCAGTCATCTACAGGGGAACACCGGGGAGCTGTTTTTT. Its amino acids are CASSHLQGNTGELFF. The V gene is TRBV21-1 and the J gene is TRBJ2-2; the D call TRBD1 from the table was never checked on the DNA. TRBV21-1 is listed as a pseudogene. The CDR3 contains 15 residues, cysteine and phenylalanine counted. Just CDR3 DNA is preserved here, 45 bases in frame from base 1.